This TCR beta chain originates from a study of T-cell memory formation after mild COVID-19. Across the study: There were largely donor-specific TCR clusters. General study results and limits: Clones shrinking from day 15 to 85 showed even CD4/CD8 mixes; later expanders tilted CD4+. Contracting clones localized mainly to CM and EM when CD4+ and mainly to EMRA when CD8+.

Note on this clonotype: Its antigen is currently unknown.

V gave up 2 bases and J gave up 8 bases, with 17 bases separating them. The CDR3 is 15 amino acids. CDR1 is MGHRA, CDR2 YSYEKL, per germline. Employing constant-segment primers, 5'RACE generated TCR alpha and TCR beta cDNA libraries bearing sample barcodes and UMIs. TCRdb re-derived calls from the 5' RACE reads in MiXCR, one entry per CDR3 protein. This sample has about 360,000 distinct CDR3 sequences, with around 13% found just once. The sample was PBMCs or a T cell subset sorted from them (not recorded which). The chain recombines TRBV4-1 with TRBJ2-3; D possibly matches TRBD1 or TRBD2 (6 bases each). This receptor was taken from a man younger than 30 who had mild COVID-19 (a few samples of this study predate the infection). Cell type and time point are not known. The CDR3 DNA reads as TGCGCCAGCAGCCAAACCGGGGGCCCAACGGGTACGCAGTATTTT. Amino acids: CASSQTGGPTGTQYF.